This T cell receptor (beta chain) appears in the sequencing data of a study of Ad26.COV2.S vaccination and SARS-CoV-2 variants. The study, taken as a whole, reports: Post-vaccination spike-specific CD8+ and CD4+ T cell responses reportedly had substantial breadth. Those who received vaccine or placebo ended up with similar non-spike TCR breadth. TCR breadth and depth analyses may have underestimated total T cell responses. Spike-specific TCR breadth in vaccine recipients exceeded that seen in placebo recipients.

The V gene end was trimmed by 4 bases and the J gene end by 6 bases; junction bases not matched to a gene: 4. This CDR3 is built from 14 residues. CDR1 and CDR2 from the germline V gene are SGHTA and FQGNSA. For this clone: The antigen is unknown.

Some clones are missing from TCRdb's copy, which holds only in-frame ones; the method was immunoSEQ multiplex PCR. This sample has roughly 380,000 clones; about 92% occur once, and the top ten carry about 3.9%. This chain connects TRBV7-2 to TRBJ2-2, with 8 bases fitting TRBD1. This material consisted of peripheral blood, taken after recovery from COVID-19. The receptor was derived from a human donor who had recovered from COVID-19. The CDR3: CASSSLRGPGELFF. In DNA, the CDR3 is TGTGCCAGCAGCTCCCTCAGGGGGCCCGGGGAGCTGTTTTTT.